The source of this T cell receptor beta chain is a study of T cell repertoires in cytomegalovirus infection. Study summary: CMV infection and matching HLA type were both indicated by public TCR beta signatures. General study findings and limits: Clonotypes of TCR beta that were HLA-C-restricted and CMV-specific dominated the ex vivo response. Cumulative public TCR beta family frequency identified carriers of CMV plus the relevant HLA.

TCRdb recomputed calls from the reads with MiXCR, one row per CDR3 protein. The top ten clones hold 15% to 20% of a sample with about 230,000 distinct CDR3 sequences, approximately 24% of them seen once. Details on this clonotype: No antigen is known for it.

The sample comprised CD8+ T cells from PBMCs. This receptor was taken from a human donor in good health (CMV status not recorded). Some clones in this sample may be carry-over from other donors' samples.

The CDR3 loop is CASSGTSGGYNEQFF. DNA of the CDR3: TGTGCCAGCAGTGGGACTAGCGGGGGCTACAATGAGCAGTTCTTC. The chain has TRBV12-3 or TRBV12-4 and TRBJ2-1; TRBD2 matches 14 bases. This CDR3 has 15 amino acids. After removal of 5 bases from V and 3 bases from J, the junction contained 0 bases not matched to a gene.